One and the same sample provided the 13 T cell receptor beta chains below, sequenced in a study of T cells after yellow fever vaccination. Using its own MiXCR run on the 5' RACE reads, TCRdb lists one record per CDR3 protein. Among a few hundred thousand distinct CDR3 sequences listed, approximately 4.2% were seen once. This specimen was PBMCs, taken 5 days after the yellow fever booster vaccination. Every receptor here comes from a man younger than 35 who received the YFV17D yellow fever vaccine.

This clonotype appeared a few times. The V call is TRBV7-2, the J call TRBJ1-4; D unresolved. The CDR3 has 18 residues. V gave up 0 bases and J gave up 3 bases, with 17 bases separating them. The V gene's germline CDR1 is SGHTA and CDR2 FQGNSA. The CDR3 is CASSLARSGIAANEKLFF. CDR3 in DNA: TGTGCCAGCAGCTTAGCGAGGTCAGGCATTGCGGCTAATGAAAAACTGTTTTTT.

V is TRBV18 and J is TRBJ2-1; 10 bases map to TRBD2. CDR1 is KGHSH, CDR2 LQKENI, per germline. The junction had 4 bases not matched to a gene; V was cut back by 3 bases and J by 5 bases. CDR3 length equals 15 residues. CDR3 residues: CASSPRTSGNNEQFF. The DNA for the CDR3 is TGTGCCAGCTCACCGCGGACTAGCGGTAACAATGAGCAGTTCTTC.

This chain uses TRBV6-6 with TRBJ1-6, with 7 bases lining up with TRBD1. The junction had 3 bases not matched to a gene; V was cut back by 7 bases and J by 6 bases. Germline CDR1 is MNHNY and CDR2 is SVGAGI (reference sequence). The CDR3 totals 13 residues. The CDR3 here is CASKTGTNSPLHF. CDR3 sequence (DNA): TGTGCCAGCAAGACAGGGACTAATTCACCCCTCCACTTT.

The rearrangement links TRBV19 to TRBJ2-6; D ambiguous. CDR1 and CDR2 (germline): LNHDA, SQIVND (reference sequence). Trimming took 3 bases from V and 3 from J, leaving 6 bases between them. The CDR3 extends over 14 amino acids. The CDR3 here is CASSISSGANVLTF. The DNA of the CDR3 is TGTGCCAGTAGTATTTCAAGTGGGGCCAACGTCCTGACTTTC.

This clonotype was detected ten times or more. The genes are TRBV7-8 and TRBJ2-1; D gene uncertain. In germline, CDR1 is SGHVS, CDR2 FQNEAQ. V shed 1 base and J shed 0 bases, with 13 bases lying between them. There are 17 residues in the CDR3. This CDR3 is CASSLVGRYSSYNEQFF. In DNA form, the CDR3 reads TGTGCCAGCAGCTTAGTCGGGCGGTATAGCTCCTACAATGAGCAGTTCTTC. Full variable domain (outside the CDR3, taken from reference TRBV7-8 and TRBJ2-1): GAGVSQSPRYKVAKRGQDVALRCDPISGHVSLFWYQQALGQGPEFLTYFQNEAQLDKSGLPSDRFFAERPEGSVSTLKIQRTQQEDSAVYLCASSLVGRYSSYNEQFFGPGTRLTVL.

This clonotype was counted ten times or more. V usage is TRBV5-1 and J usage is TRBJ2-2; D not certain. Germline V gene lookup returns CDR1 SGHRS and CDR2 YFSETQ. The CDR3 consists of 13 residues. With 3 bases removed from V and 5 bases from J, the gap between germline ends came to 8 bases. CDR3 residues: CASSYDGTGELFF. The CDR3, as DNA: TGCGCCAGCAGCTACGATGGTACCGGGGAGCTGTTTTTT.

There are a few counts of this clonotype. J is TRBJ2-1 and V is TRBV12-3 or TRBV12-4; D call uncertain. This CDR3 is 16 amino acids long. V was shortened by 6 bases and J by 0 bases, with 15 bases between the two germline ends. DNA for the CDR3: TGTGCCAGCAGCCCTTCCACCCAAAGCTCCTACAATGAGCAGTTCTTC. Translating gives CASSPSTQSSYNEQFF.

This clonotype was observed many times. V is TRBV20-1 and J is TRBJ2-2; D is uncertain. Looked up from germline, CDR1 is DFQATT and CDR2 is SNEGSKA (reference sequence). V was trimmed by 3 bases and J by 7 bases, leaving 9 bases between them. This CDR3 has 12 residues. This CDR3 reads CSASPKGGELFF. The CDR3 nucleotides read TGCAGTGCTAGCCCAAAGGGCGGGGAGCTGTTTTTT.

At least ten counts were recorded for this clonotype. This chain uses TRBV7-3 with TRBJ2-3, with TRBD1 identical over 8 bases. The trim removed 5 bases at V and 3 bases at J, leaving 4 bases unmatched. There are 14 residues in the CDR3. CDR1 and CDR2 from the germline V gene are SGHTA and FQGTGA. The CDR3 protein is CASSTDRGTDTQYF. CDR3 nucleotide sequence: TGTGCCAGCAGCACAGACAGGGGAACAGATACGCAGTATTTT.

This clonotype was detected a few times. The chain carries TRBV10-3 and TRBJ2-3; the D is unclear. V was pared by 2 bases and J by 0 bases, with 9 bases between. From germline, CDR1 is ENHRY and CDR2 SYGVKD. The CDR3 totals 15 residues. The CDR3 is CAISEQAPSTDTQYF. The CDR3 nucleotides read TGTGCCATCAGTGAGCAGGCACCTAGCACAGATACGCAGTATTTT.

This clonotype has only a few counts. V usage is TRBV5-1 and J usage is TRBJ2-5; possibly TRBD2 for D (7 bases). V lost 2 bases and J lost 0, with 11 bases in between. Germline V gene data show CDR1 as SGHRS and CDR2 as YFSETQ. There are 15 residues in the CDR3. The CDR3 nucleotides are TGCGCCAGCAGCTTCGGCGGGGGCCACCAAGAGACCCAGTACTTC. It yields the protein CASSFGGGHQETQYF.

This clonotype turned up a few times. The chain recombines TRBV7-2 with TRBJ2-7; TRBD1 matches 7 bases. The V segment lost 4 bases and the J segment 5 bases; nucleotides outside the gene matches: 8. The length of the CDR3 is 14 residues. Germline V CDR1 and CDR2: SGHTA, FQGNSA. The CDR3 reads CASSSSGGHHEQYV. The CDR3 DNA reads TGTGCCAGCAGCTCCTCAGGGGGTCATCACGAGCAGTACGTC.

This clonotype turned up a few times. The V call is TRBV3-1, the J call TRBJ2-2; D is unresolved. The germline V and J ends were trimmed by 0 bases and 8 bases, with 4 bases remaining between them. From germline, CDR1 is LGHDT and CDR2 YNNKEL (reference sequence). There are 12 residues in the CDR3. The CDR3 region is CASSQDRGELFF. In DNA, the CDR3 is TGTGCCAGCAGCCAAGACAGAGGGGAGCTGTTTTTT.